The rows below give T cell receptor beta chains drawn from one sample of a study of T cell repertoires and HLA-DP antigens. Their target antigens are unknown. Measured with immunoSEQ multiplex PCR; TCRdb has only the in-frame clones, and not every one. The sample carries about 73,000 clones, just under 80% recorded once. Sample: CD4+ T cells from PBMCs. The receptors stem from a man in his sixties in good health and CMV-seronegative. The CDR3 runs from the conserved cysteine through the conserved F or W. The order of the fields is V gene, J gene, clone size, D gene, CDR3 DNA, CDR3 protein. The D gene is left open where the match is weak. Some rows mark clone size as missing; the rest say once, few, many or name a class of expanded clone.

>TRBV15|TRBJ2-5|-|TRBD1
TGTGCCACCAGCAGAGAAGACAGGGCGGGGACCCAGTACTTC
CATSREDRAGTQYF
>TRBV28|TRBJ1-2|-|TRBD1
TGTGCCAGCACCCTTGGGGGACAGCTAAACTATGGCTACACCTTC
CASTLGGQLNYGYTF
>TRBV5-6|TRBJ2-5|-|-
TGTGCCAGCAGCGGGCCAGAGACCCAGTACTTC
CASSGPETQYF
>TRBV7-2|TRBJ2-3|-|-
TGTGCCAGCAGCTTATTGGGGGGAAGCACAGATACGCAGTATTTT
CASSLLGGSTDTQYF
>TRBV18|TRBJ1-4|-|-
TGTGCCAGCTCACGCAACGGGGGTGAAAAACTGTTTTTT
CASSRNGGEKLFF
>TRBV18|TRBJ1-6|-|TRBD1
TGTGCCAGCTCACCAACCGCCCCGGGACAGGGCTCTTCACCCCTCCACTTT
CASSPTAPGQGSSPLHF
>TRBV28|TRBJ1-2|-|-
TGTGCCAGCAGTTTATTGGGGGGCCAGTCGGGCGGCTACACCTTC
CASSLLGGQSGGYTF
>TRBV29-1|TRBJ2-2|-|-
TGCAGCGTTTTTGAAGCAGTGAACACCGGGGAGCTGTTTTTT
CSVFEAVNTGELFF
>TRBV28|TRBJ2-7|-|-
TGTGCCAGCAGTAAGCCGGGACTCCTTATAGAGCAGTACTTC
CASSKPGLLIEQYF
>TRBV7-2|TRBJ2-1|-|TRBD2
TGTGCCAGCAGCTTAGGGGGGCTAGCGGGGTACTCCTACAATGAGCAGTTCTTC
CASSLGGLAGYSYNEQFF
>TRBV5-1|TRBJ2-1|once|TRBD2
TGCGCCAGCAGCTTTGGGACTAGCGGGAGGGCCGTGCAGTTCTTC
CASSFGTSGRAVQFF
>TRBV7-9|TRBJ1-2|medium-sized|TRBD1
TGTGCCAGCAGCTTAACCCCAGGGGGAGCTAACTATGGCTACACCTTC
CASSLTPGGANYGYTF
>TRBV5-4|TRBJ2-3|-|-
TGTGCCAGCAGCTTGCCGGGTTTCCGGTCAGATACGCAGTATTTT
CASSLPGFRSDTQYF
>TRBV5-4|TRBJ2-3|few|TRBD2
TGTGCCAGCAGCTTCCAGCGGGGGGGCACAGATACGCAGTATTTT
CASSFQRGGTDTQYF
>TRBV19|TRBJ2-1|once|TRBD2
TGTGCCAGTAGTAGTGAGCTAGCGGGCGGAACCTACAATGAGCAGTTCTTC
CASSSELAGGTYNEQFF
>TRBV19|TRBJ2-6|-|TRBD1
TGTGCCACGCAGAGGGGACAGGGGGCTCGTGGGGCCAACGTCCTGACTTTC
CATQRGQGARGANVLTF
>TRBV5-1|TRBJ1-5|few|-
TGCGCCAGCAGCCGGGACGGAAATAGCAATCAGCCCCAGCATTTT
CASSRDGNSNQPQHF
>TRBV5-1|TRBJ2-1|-|-
TGCGCCAGCAGCTGGGCAGGCCTCGCCAATGAGCAGTTCTTC
CASSWAGLANEQFF
>TRBV19|TRBJ1-2|medium-sized|TRBD1
TGTGCCAGTAATTTTTGGGGACAGGGAGCCAACTATGGCTACACCTTC
CASNFWGQGANYGYTF
>TRBV7-6|TRBJ1-1|-|-
TGTGCCAGCAGCCCGCGAGGACAGTTGAACACTGAAGCTTTCTTT
CASSPRGQLNTEAFF
>TRBV5-1|TRBJ1-1|-|-
TGCGCCAGCAGCCATTGGGGAGGAATGAACACTGAAGCTTTCTTT
CASSHWGGMNTEAFF
>TRBV18|TRBJ2-1|-|TRBD2
TGTGCCAGCTCCGGGACTAGCGGGAAGAGTGAGCAGTTCTTC
CASSGTSGKSEQFF
>TRBV5-6|TRBJ1-3|-|TRBD1
TGTGCCAGCAGCAGGACAGGGCTCTCTGGAAACACCATATATTTT
CASSRTGLSGNTIYF
>TRBV21-1|TRBJ2-3|few|-
TGTGCCAGCAGCAAAGCTATCCCCCTCACAGATACGCAGTATTTT
CASSKAIPLTDTQYF
>TRBV7-2|TRBJ2-3|many|TRBD2
TGTGCCAGCAGCTTAAACGGACTAGCGGGGCGACTTAGCACAGATACGCAGTATTTT
CASSLNGLAGRLSTDTQYF
>TRBV4-3|TRBJ2-3|-|TRBD2
TGCGCCAGCAGCCGGATGACTAGCGGGGCCGGGGATACGCAGTATTTT
CASSRMTSGAGDTQYF
>TRBV21-1|TRBJ1-5|-|-
TGTGCCAGCAGCAAAGGGGGACAGGGGATCGTTAGCAATCAGCCCCAGCATTTT
CASSKGGQGIVSNQPQHF
>TRBV4-3|TRBJ2-6|-|-
TGCGCCAGCAGCCAAGCAGTAGGGAACCCTGGGGCCAACGTCCTGACTTTC
CASSQAVGNPGANVLTF
>TRBV5-1|TRBJ1-2|-|-
TGCGCCAGCAGCCCCAGTCCGGAGACGGGGGGCTACACCTTC
CASSPSPETGGYTF
>TRBV18|TRBJ1-5|-|-
TGTGCCAGCTCAGCCGACTTCAATCAGCCCCAGCATTTT
CASSADFNQPQHF
>TRBV18|TRBJ1-1|few|-
TGTGCCAGCTCACCACCGGTCCAGGGTCAAAAAGCTTTCTTT
CASSPPVQGQKAFF
>TRBV7-8|TRBJ2-6|-|-
TGTGCCAGCAGCTTAGTACAGGGTAGTGGGTACAACGTCCTGACTTTC
CASSLVQGSGYNVLTF
>TRBV6-1|TRBJ1-1|few|-
TGTGCCAGCAGTGGAGACGGAGGGCGCACTGAAGCTTTCTTT
CASSGDGGRTEAFF